The 4 T cell receptor beta chains reported below all come from one sample, sequenced in a study of T cell repertoires in cytomegalovirus infection. MiXCR, run by TCRdb on the reads, gives a single entry per CDR3 protein. Of some 940,000 distinct CDR3 sequences listed, approximately 33% are singletons. For these TCRs, the target antigens are not known. Sequenced here: cultured CD8+ T cells from PBMCs, sampled from culture after CMV antigen stimulation. The receptors were sampled from a human donor in good health (CMV status not recorded). Some clones in this sample may be carry-over from other donors' samples.

This clonotype has just a few counts. The chain employs TRBV29-1 and TRBJ1-2, with D possibly matching TRBD1 (5 bases). CDR1 is SQVTM, CDR2 ANQGSEA, per germline. Trimming shortened V by 4 bases and J by 7 bases, and 22 bases separated the two germline ends. The CDR3 length is 15 residues. DNA for the CDR3: TGCAGCGTTGGAGGGGAGGCTATCCTTATCAGTGGCTACACCTTC. This sequence encodes CSVGGEAILISGYTF.

As concerns this clonotype: One junction end does not reproduce the germline sequence, and a read error may be involved. This chain uses TRBV19 with TRBJ1-1; the D is unclear. Per the germline V gene, CDR1 is LNHDA and CDR2 is SQIVND (reference sequence). The CDR3 has 13 amino acids. The CDR3 here is CVSRLPLNTEAFF. CDR3 nucleotides: TGTGTCAGTCGGCTCCCTTTGAACACTGAAGCTTTCTTT.

This clonotype was counted a few times. The chain links TRBV7-6 to TRBJ1-1, with 9 bases that match TRBD1. Germline V CDR1 and CDR2: SGHVS, FNYEAQ. This CDR3 has 14 amino acids. After removal of 5 bases from V and 5 bases from J, the junction contained 6 bases not matched to a gene. Here the CDR3 DNA reads TGTGCCAGCAGCCCCGGACAGGGGATGACTGAAGCTTTCTTT. Protein: CASSPGQGMTEAFF.

The sample holds a few counts of this clonotype. The chain uses TRBV27 and TRBJ2-2; D is uncertain. This CDR3 is built from 13 residues. Deletions cut 4 bases from V and 7 bases from J, with 10 bases between. Germline V lookup: CDR1 MNHEY, CDR2 SMNVEV (reference sequence). The CDR3 coding sequence is TGTGCCAGCAGTTCCCGGAGCTTCGGGGAGCTGTTTTTT. It codes for CASSSRSFGELFF.